Sequencing of this T cell receptor beta chain was carried out in a study of neurological immune-mediated disorders. V gave up 6 bases and J gave up 4 bases, with 8 bases separating them. Germline lookup yields CDR1 SGHTA and CDR2 FQGNSA. This CDR3 comprises 12 residues. Sorted libraries were made with about a million CD4+ or CD8+ T cells. This clonotype was detected many times. From the 5' RACE reads, TCRdb called clonotypes with MiXCR, one entry per CDR3 protein. The sample has about 48,000 distinct CDR3 sequences; just under 6% are singletons. Material for sequencing was CD4+ T cells from blood. The receptor's source is a woman aged 18-30 years with multiple sclerosis. This chain connects TRBV7-2 to TRBJ2-3, with D perhaps matching TRBD1 (5 bases). This CDR3 is CASRATADTQYF. For the CDR3, the DNA is TGTGCCAGCAGGGCGACAGCAGATACGCAGTATTTT.